Listed here are 15 T cell receptor beta chains from one sample, sequenced in a study of blood T cell repertoires in COVID-19. Clones were sequenced by immunoSEQ multiplex PCR, and TCRdb holds only the in-frame ones, with some missing. Here the sample spans approximately 91,000 clones, roughly nine tenths being singletons. Sequencing was done on a sample of peripheral blood. Source of these receptors: a man in his 70s with acute or convalescent COVID-19.

The V gene is TRBV19, the J gene TRBJ2-2; D not resolved. CDR3 length: 16 residues. Germline values: CDR1 LNHDA, CDR2 SQIVND (reference sequence). Trimming pared 3 bases from V and 6 bases from J, leaving 17 bases between. Here the CDR3 DNA reads TGTGCCAGTAGTATTGGCCTTCAGAAAACCTCCGGGGAGCTGTTTTTT. The encoded protein is CASSIGLQKTSGELFF.

This clone was seen a few times. V usage is TRBV4-1 and J usage is TRBJ2-7, with D hard to call. Germline CDR1 reads MGHRA; CDR2 reads YSYEKL. V lost 4 bases and J lost 6, with 19 bases in between. The CDR3 spans 15 residues. The CDR3 loop is CASSLPRSPLGEQYF. CDR3 nucleotide sequence: TGCGCCAGCAGCCTTCCTAGGTCACCATTGGGCGAGCAGTACTTC.

The chain carries TRBV2 and TRBJ2-7, with 14 bases aligning to TRBD2. Trimming cost V 1 base and J 2 bases; bases outside gene matches: 7. This CDR3 region has 18 residues. Germline V gives CDR1 SNHLY, CDR2 FYNNEI. The CDR3 here is CASSEGTSGGPGAYEQYF. CDR3 nucleotides: TGTGCCAGCAGTGAAGGGACTAGCGGGGGGCCAGGGGCCTACGAGCAGTACTTC.

The chain couples TRBV12-3 or TRBV12-4 to TRBJ1-2; perhaps TRBD1 as D (6 bases). V was pared by 6 bases and J by 7 bases, with 15 bases between. This CDR3 region has 13 residues. CDR3 sequence (DNA): TGTGCCAGCAGCTCACAGGGTGGGGTTGGCTACACCTTC. Amino acids: CASSSQGGVGYTF.

The genes are TRBV18 and TRBJ1-4, with D hard to call. CDR1 and CDR2 (germline): KGHSH, LQKENI. CDR3 size: 15 residues. The V end lost 1 base, the J end lost 2 bases, and 8 bases lay between the germline ends. In DNA form, the CDR3 reads TGTGCCAGCTCACCACAGGGAGGCACTAATGAAAAACTGTTTTTT. Residues: CASSPQGGTNEKLFF.

This sequence joins TRBV9 and TRBJ2-3, with D possibly matching TRBD2 (5 bases). The CDR3 has 17 amino acids. V gave up 2 bases and J gave up 6 bases, with 22 bases separating them. Germline CDR1 and CDR2: SGDLS and YYNGEE. DNA for the CDR3: TGTGCCAGCAGCGTCGTAGACGGATCAGGCGGGCACGATACGCAGTATTTT. This sequence encodes CASSVVDGSGGHDTQYF.

The rearrangement links TRBV12-3 or TRBV12-4 to TRBJ1-6; possibly TRBD1 for D (5 bases). The CDR3 contains 13 residues. Trimming took off 6 bases at V and 4 bases at J, with 7 bases between the two ends. The CDR3 sequence is CASSGTYNSPLHF. DNA for the CDR3: TGTGCCAGCAGCGGGACTTATAATTCACCCCTCCACTTT.

This clone has a single count. The chain couples TRBV6-6 to TRBJ1-3; D is unresolved. In germline, CDR1 is MNHNY, CDR2 SVGAGI (reference sequence). The V end was cut by 6 bases, the J end by 2 bases, with 8 bases between. The CDR3 covers 13 residues. CDR3 in amino acids: CASRLNPGNTIYF. CDR3 sequence (DNA): TGTGCCAGCAGACTTAATCCTGGAAACACCATATATTTT.

The chain recombines TRBV30 with TRBJ1-4; TRBD1 matches 9 bases. The germline V gene has CDR1 GTSNPN and CDR2 SVGIG (reference sequence). The trim removed 5 bases at V and 8 bases at J, leaving 6 bases unmatched. The CDR3 is 13 amino acids. Written as DNA, the CDR3 is TGTGCCTGGTTGGGACAGGGAGGCGAAAAACTGTTTTTT. Protein sequence: CAWLGQGGEKLFF.

J is TRBJ1-3 and V is TRBV5-1; TRBD1 agrees at 11 bases. CDR1 is SGHRS, CDR2 YFSETQ, per germline. J gave up 0 bases and V 2 bases, and 7 bases lay outside the gene matches. The CDR3 contains 18 residues. The CDR3 bases are TGCGCCAGCAGCTTTACTCCGGGACAGGGGGACTCTGGAAACACCATATATTTT. Translating gives CASSFTPGQGDSGNTIYF.

This clone was seen only a few times. This chain connects TRBV11-2 to TRBJ1-5; TRBD1 matches at 9 bases. CDR1 and CDR2 (germline): SGHAT, FQNNGV. V dropped 3 bases and J dropped 5; count of bases not matched to a gene: 8. CDR3 length equals 16 residues. CDR3 sequence (DNA): TGTGCCAGCAGCTTCTCAGCGACAGGGGGTGATCAGCCCCAGCATTTT. Translation: CASSFSATGGDQPQHF.

The V and J genes are TRBV27 and TRBJ1-5; weak D call: TRBD1 (6 bases). Germline V CDR1 and CDR2: MNHEY, SMNVEV (reference sequence). V lost 5 bases, J lost 5 bases, and 16 bases lay in between. The length of the CDR3 is 15 residues. CDR3 DNA sequence: TGTGCCAGCAGTCCCTCCGGGACACAATATCAGCCCCAGCATTTT. This sequence encodes CASSPSGTQYQPQHF.

This clone was counted only a few times. This chain connects TRBV7-9 to TRBJ1-5; a weak D match, TRBD1 (5 bases). V gave up 2 bases and J gave up 7 bases, with 12 bases separating them. CDR3 length: 14 residues. Per germline, CDR1 SEHNR and CDR2 FQNEAQ (reference sequence). In DNA form, the CDR3 reads TGTGCCAGCAGCTTATCACCAGGGCAACAGCCCCAGCATTTT. Its protein product is CASSLSPGQQPQHF.

In nucleotides, the CDR3 is TGTGCCAGCAGTCTCCTCGAGGAGAGTTATGGCTACACCTTC. Protein sequence: CASSLLEESYGYTF. The V and J genes are TRBV28 and TRBJ1-2; D is unclear. The CDR3 covers 14 residues. V was cut by 5 bases and J by 5 bases, with 15 bases left in between. Germline V CDR1 and CDR2: MDHEN, SYDVKM.

The V call is TRBV5-1, the J call TRBJ2-2, with D tentatively TRBD2 (6 bases). CDR1 SGHRS and CDR2 YFSETQ come from the germline V gene. With 4 bases removed from V and 1 base from J, the gap between germline ends came to 14 bases. The CDR3 totals 16 residues. The CDR3 loop is CASSVDGSGNTGELFF. The CDR3, as DNA: TGCGCCAGCAGCGTGGATGGTAGCGGGAACACCGGGGAGCTGTTTTTT.